The TCR beta chain under discussion was sequenced for a study of T-cell memory formation after mild COVID-19. The CDR3 is made up of 16 amino acids. Trimming at V came to 5 bases and at J to 6 bases, leaving 8 bases not matched to a gene. Study-level results: The study detected some responding clones in pre-infection memory, suggesting cross-reactive memory joined.

TCRdb ran MiXCR on the 5' RACE reads and lists one entry per CDR3 protein. Among roughly 350,000 distinct CDR3 sequences listed, roughly 13% were seen once. This clonotype showed up just a few times. Its antigen is not identified. The source material was PBMCs or a T cell subset sorted from them (not recorded which). The clonotype was recovered from a man between 18 and 35 years old who had mild COVID-19 (a few samples of this study predate the infection). Cell type and time point are not known. J is TRBJ2-2 and V is TRBV12-3 or TRBV12-4; 11 positions match TRBD1. In nucleotides, the CDR3 is TGTGCCAGCAGTCCCTGGACAGGGGGCGCGGCCGGGGAGCTGTTTTTT. Protein: CASSPWTGGAAGELFF.